The 14 T cell receptor beta chains reported below all come from one sample, sequenced in a study of CXCR3-negative and CXCR3-positive naive CD8 T cells. Findings of the study overall: CXCR3-positive naive cells carried more hydrophobic TRB CDR3s than CXCR3-negative naive cells did.

No cognate antigen is known for these TCRs. Via 5' RACE with UMI labels, TRB cDNA libraries were prepared. TCRdb reanalyzed the 5' RACE reads and collapses them to one entry per CDR3 protein, without DNA. The sample is made up of 4,000 to 6,000 distinct CDR3 sequences, and the top ten hold 2% to 3% of it. Sequencing was performed on naive CXCR3+ CD8+ T cells from blood. The subset is: CD45RO-CCR7+CD27+CD95- naive CD8+ T cells expressing CXCR3 (TNR3+). The source is a human donor in good health. Some clones in this sample may be carry-over from other donors' samples.

This clonotype registers medium-sized (0.01 to 0.1%) by frequency. V usage is TRBV29-1 and J usage is TRBJ2-1. The CDR3 is made up of 12 amino acids. Looked up from germline, CDR1 is SQVTM and CDR2 is ANQGSEA. CDR3 amino acids: CSVTGDYNEQFF.

This clonotype is called medium-sized (0.01 to 0.1%) based on its frequency. The V and J genes are TRBV7-2 and TRBJ2-6; the TRBD1 assignment by TCRdb is unverifiable without DNA. The germline V gene encodes CDR1 SGHTA and CDR2 FQGNSA. The CDR3 has 17 residues. The CDR3 reads CASSLDRGRSGANVLTF.

The gene calls are TRBV7-6 and TRBJ2-1; there is no DNA to check the TCRdb D call of TRBD1. This CDR3 has 15 amino acids. CDR1 and CDR2 (germline): SGHVS, FNYEAQ. The CDR3: CASSLARDRYNEQFF.

This chain joins TRBV29-1 and TRBJ2-7; there is no DNA to check the TCRdb D call of TRBD1. The CDR3 loop spans 17 amino acids. The germline gives CDR1 SQVTM, CDR2 ANQGSEA. The CDR3 here is CSVEEPYGQGPSYEQYF.

The rearrangement joins TRBV15 to TRBJ2-7; without DNA, the TCRdb call of TRBD1 cannot be checked. Germline CDR1 is LNHNV and CDR2 is YYDKDF (reference sequence). This CDR3 region has 16 residues. The CDR3 is CATSQHPSEEGDEQYF.

The genes are TRBV20-1 and TRBJ2-3; there is no DNA to check the TCRdb D call of TRBD2. The length of the CDR3 is 17 residues. From germline, CDR1 is DFQATT and CDR2 SNEGSKA (reference sequence). The CDR3 reads CSARDRTSGRAEDTQYF.

This clonotype is medium-sized (0.01 to 0.1%) by frequency. V and J are TRBV4-3 and TRBJ2-1; there is no DNA to check the TCRdb D call of TRBD1. The V gene's germline CDR1 is LGHNA and CDR2 YSLEER. The length of the CDR3 is 15 residues. CDR3 residues: CASSPLRGAGDEQFF.

The chain couples TRBV2 to TRBJ2-5; there is no DNA to check the TCRdb D call of TRBD2. The CDR3 loop spans 15 amino acids. The germline V gene has CDR1 SNHLY and CDR2 FYNNEI. CDR3 loop: CASKAGGPPRETQYF.

The CDR3 sequence is CSAREPDREKNNEQFF. The J gene is TRBJ2-1, the V gene TRBV20-1; checking the TCRdb D call of TRBD1 is not possible without DNA. The germline V gene encodes CDR1 DFQATT and CDR2 SNEGSKA (reference sequence). CDR3 length: 16 amino acids.

The chain links TRBV14 to TRBJ2-6; the TCRdb D gene call, TRBD2, has no DNA to confirm it. Per germline, CDR1 SGHDN and CDR2 FVKESK. This CDR3 is built from 17 residues. CDR3 loop: CASSQEEADSGANVLTF.

CDR3 in amino acids: CASSATGGPYEQYF. The chain links TRBV7-2 to TRBJ2-7. This CDR3 has 14 amino acids. Germline values: CDR1 SGHTA, CDR2 FQGNSA.

The chain carries TRBV6-5 and TRBJ2-1; as DNA is missing, the TRBD1 call by TCRdb cannot be tested. Germline CDR1 reads MNHEY; CDR2 reads SVGAGI. CDR3 length: 14 amino acids. Here the CDR3 reads CASSYGQEYNEQFF.

By frequency, this clonotype registers medium-sized. V usage is TRBV6-6 and J usage is TRBJ2-2. CDR3 size: 14 residues. Germline CDR1 reads MNHNY; CDR2 reads SVGAGI (reference sequence). The CDR3 spells CASSYSGYTGELFF.

V gene TRBV29-1 combines with J gene TRBJ2-2; the TRBD2 assignment by TCRdb is unverifiable without DNA. Germline V CDR1 and CDR2: SQVTM, ANQGSEA. There are 15 residues in the CDR3. CDR3 sequence reads: CSVETGLGGTGELFF.